The 23 T cell receptor beta chains listed next were all sequenced from one sample in a study of T cell responses to AZD1222 COVID-19 vaccine. The method was immunoSEQ multiplex PCR; TCRdb's version includes in-frame clones alone and lacks a portion of them. The sample has approximately 110,000 clones; roughly nine tenths are singletons. The sequencing used peripheral blood, collected 28 days after the second AZD1222 dose. The receptors here all came from an adult who received the AZD1222 COVID-19 vaccine.

The CDR3 DNA sequence: TGTGCCAGCAGCCCGGACTACAATGAGCAGTTCTTC. This encodes CASSPDYNEQFF. This rearrangement joins TRBV7-3 to TRBJ2-1; D gene unclear. CDR3 size: 12 residues. Looked up from germline, CDR1 is SGHTA and CDR2 is FQGTGA. Trimming cost V 5 bases and J 3 bases, with 5 bases left between them.

This clone was detected a few times. The chain employs TRBV6-4 and TRBJ2-7; perhaps TRBD2 as D (6 bases). CDR1 is MRHNA and CDR2 is SNTAGT in the germline V gene. This CDR3 comprises 15 residues. The V gene lost 2 bases and the J gene lost 5 bases, with 16 bases spanning the gap. CDR3 coding DNA: TGTGCCAGCAGTGACAGGGTCAGCCCGGGAGACGAGCAGTACTTC. As protein: CASSDRVSPGDEQYF.

The chain carries TRBV28 and TRBJ2-1; D gene ambiguous. The CDR3 is 14 residues long. Trimming shortened V by 2 bases and J by 0 bases, and 5 bases separated the two germline ends. Germline CDR1 and CDR2: MDHEN and SYDVKM. This CDR3 reads CASSLPSSYNEQFF. The CDR3, as DNA: TGTGCCAGCAGTTTACCGAGCTCCTACAATGAGCAGTTCTTC.

The chain uses TRBV30 and TRBJ1-1, with D perhaps matching TRBD1 (5 bases). V lost 5 bases and J lost 6, with 16 bases in between. The CDR3 totals 13 residues. Per germline, CDR1 GTSNPN and CDR2 SVGIG (reference sequence). DNA of the CDR3: TGTGCCTGGGTGGGGACGACGGGGGCTGAAGCTTTCTTT. Its protein is CAWVGTTGAEAFF.

The gene calls are TRBV28 and TRBJ2-1; D ambiguous. The CDR3 extends over 14 amino acids. Germline-derived CDR1 and CDR2 are MDHEN and SYDVKM. Deletions cut 2 bases from V and 4 bases from J, with 9 bases between. This CDR3 reads CASSLGHQYNEQFF. The CDR3 region has the DNA TGTGCCAGCAGTTTAGGGCACCAATACAATGAGCAGTTCTTC. The variable domain in full, completed from reference TRBV28 and TRBJ2-1, reads DVKVTQSSRYLVKRTGEKVFLECVQDMDHENMFWYRQDPGLGLRLIYFSYDVKMKEKGDIPEGYSVSREKKERFSLILESASTNQTSMYLCASSLGHQYNEQFFGPGTRLTVL.

J is TRBJ2-7 and V is TRBV4-2; 8 positions agree with TRBD2. Germline V gene sequence: CDR1 LGHNA, CDR2 YNFKEQ. This CDR3 comprises 16 residues. The V gene end was trimmed by 1 base and the J gene end by 3 bases; junction bases not matched to a gene: 8. The CDR3 sequence is CASSQVYGRAFYEQYF. In DNA, the CDR3 is TGTGCCAGCAGCCAAGTCTACGGGAGGGCTTTCTACGAGCAGTACTTC.

This chain joins TRBV27 and TRBJ2-7; maybe TRBD2 (5 bases). The V end lost 6 bases, the J end lost 7 bases, and 13 bases lay between the germline ends. Germline CDR1 is MNHEY and CDR2 is SMNVEV (reference sequence). CDR3 length: 12 amino acids. As DNA, the CDR3 is TGTGCCAGCAGCCTAACCGGGGATGAGCAGTACTTC. Amino acids: CASSLTGDEQYF.

J is TRBJ2-7 and V is TRBV24-1; D is ambiguous. The CDR3 is 15 amino acids. CDR1 and CDR2 from the germline V gene are KGHDR and SFDVKD. V lost 3 bases and J lost 2, with 13 bases in between. The CDR3 DNA sequence: TGTGCCACCAGTGATCCCCTAGACCTAACCTACGAGCAGTACTTC. This translates into CATSDPLDLTYEQYF.

The chain links TRBV7-3 to TRBJ2-1; 8 nucleotides agree with TRBD2. Trimming took 1 base from V and 7 from J; bases not matched to a gene: 12. This CDR3 has 17 residues. Germline CDR1 is SGHTA and CDR2 is FQGTGA. CDR3 in DNA: TGTGCCAGCAGCTTAAATGTCCCAGCGGGAGTATTGAATGAGCAGTTCTTC. It specifies CASSLNVPAGVLNEQFF. Filled out from reference TRBV7-3 and TRBJ2-1, the complete variable domain reads GAGVSQTPSNKVTEKGKYVELRCDPISGHTALYWYRQSLGQGPEFLIYFQGTGAADDSGLPNDRFFAVRPEGSVSTLKIQRTERGDSAVYLCASSLNVPAGVLNEQFFGPGTRLTVL.

The table lists this clone with a few counts. This chain uses TRBV15 with TRBJ1-1; D might be TRBD1 (5 bases). The germline V and J ends were trimmed by 2 bases and 2 bases, with 15 bases remaining between them. The CDR3 has 16 amino acids. Germline V gene sequence: CDR1 LNHNV, CDR2 YYDKDF (reference sequence). The CDR3 DNA sequence: TGTGCCACCAGCAGATGGGGAGGGACTGTAAACACTGAAGCTTTCTTT. It is translated as CATSRWGGTVNTEAFF.

This chain uses TRBV7-2 with TRBJ2-7; 10 bases align to TRBD2. With 1 base clipped from V and 8 bases from J, the junction kept 14 bases outside the gene matches. The CDR3 extends over 17 amino acids. Germline V gene lookup returns CDR1 SGHTA and CDR2 FQGNSA. In DNA form, the CDR3 reads TGTGCCAGCAGCTTAGGTCTGAGTTCAGCGGGGGGGAGCAAGCAGTACTTC. Translating it yields CASSLGLSSAGGSKQYF.

The V gene is TRBV19, the J gene TRBJ2-7, with 10 bases lining up with TRBD2. The length of the CDR3 is 15 residues. Germline V lookup: CDR1 LNHDA, CDR2 SQIVND (reference sequence). Trimming removed 6 bases from V and 1 base from J; junction bases left unmatched: 6. CDR3 in amino acids: CASRPGLAMSYEQYF. The CDR3 coding sequence is TGTGCCAGTAGACCGGGACTAGCGATGTCCTACGAGCAGTACTTC.

This clone has only one observation. The chain combines TRBV7-9 with TRBJ2-7; D is ambiguous. Germline V gene sequence: CDR1 SEHNR, CDR2 FQNEAQ (reference sequence). Deletions cut 2 bases from V and 5 bases from J, with 16 bases between. There are 15 residues in the CDR3. The CDR3 region has the DNA TGTGCCAGCAGCTTATTAACAGTCACCGAGCACGAGCAGTACTTC. Translation: CASSLLTVTEHEQYF.

The chain links TRBV19 to TRBJ2-2; D might be TRBD1 (5 bases). V lost 3 bases to trimming and J lost 4 bases, with 9 bases between them. The germline V gene encodes CDR1 LNHDA and CDR2 SQIVND (reference sequence). The CDR3 runs 14 residues. CDR3 nucleotide sequence: TGTGCCAGTAGTATCCTAGACAGCACCGGGGAGCTGTTTTTT. The encoded protein is CASSILDSTGELFF.

The gene calls are TRBV27 and TRBJ1-3; D is unclear. CDR3 size: 13 residues. V lost 5 bases and J lost 3, with 8 bases in between. Germline V lookup: CDR1 MNHEY, CDR2 SMNVEV (reference sequence). In nucleotides, the CDR3 is TGTGCCAGCAGTCTGACATTTGGAAACACCATATATTTT. Its translation is CASSLTFGNTIYF.

V gene TRBV7-8 combines with J gene TRBJ1-1; D uncertain. There are 12 residues in the CDR3. V was clipped by 3 bases and J by 4 bases, with 6 bases between them. Per germline, CDR1 SGHVS and CDR2 FQNEAQ. DNA for the CDR3: TGTGCCAGCAGCTTCTGGGGCACTGAAGCTTTCTTT. Translation gives CASSFWGTEAFF.

This chain joins TRBV27 and TRBJ1-5; the D is unclear. V shed 5 bases and J shed 10 bases, with 15 bases lying between them. The CDR3 contains 13 residues. Germline V gene lookup returns CDR1 MNHEY and CDR2 SMNVEV (reference sequence). CDR3: CASSTGPFLPQHF. The CDR3 DNA reads as TGTGCCAGCAGTACCGGACCCTTCTTACCCCAGCATTTT.

This chain joins TRBV11-1 and TRBJ2-3; D call uncertain. Germline lookup yields CDR1 SGHAT and CDR2 FQDESV (reference sequence). Trimming took off 4 bases at V and 2 bases at J, with 1 base between the two ends. The CDR3 has 11 amino acids. CDR3 in amino acids: CASSYTDTQYF. In nucleotides, the CDR3 is TGTGCCAGCAGCTACACAGATACGCAGTATTTT.

This chain joins TRBV30 and TRBJ2-7, with 9 bases lining up with TRBD2. V lost 1 base, J lost 4 bases, and 8 bases stayed unmatched. Germline CDR1 and CDR2: GTSNPN and SVGIG (reference sequence). The CDR3 has 15 amino acids. CDR3 residues: CAWSGAGGRRYEQYF. CDR3 nucleotide sequence: TGTGCCTGGAGTGGTGCGGGAGGGAGAAGGTACGAGCAGTACTTC.

This chain connects TRBV18 to TRBJ2-5, with D possibly TRBD2 on 6 matching bases. Germline V lookup: CDR1 KGHSH, CDR2 LQKENI. The CDR3 runs 15 residues. The germline V and J ends were trimmed by 1 base and 4 bases, with 13 bases remaining between them. CDR3 DNA sequence: TGTGCCAGCTCACCACTACCGGGGGTAGGAGAGACCCAGTACTTC. Its protein product is CASSPLPGVGETQYF.

The rearrangement joins TRBV3-1 (or the pseudogene TRBV3-2) to TRBJ2-5, with D unclear. The CDR3 has 11 amino acids. Germline lookup yields CDR1 LGHDT and CDR2 YNNKEL (reference sequence). Trimming pared 4 bases from V and 5 bases from J, leaving 5 bases between. For the CDR3, the DNA is TGTGCCAGCAGCCGTCGGGAGACCCAGTACTTC. It encodes CASSRRETQYF.

This clone was detected only a few times. The genes are TRBV27 and TRBJ2-2; 11 bases match TRBD2. Germline CDR1 reads MNHEY; CDR2 reads SMNVEV (reference sequence). V lost 8 bases, J lost 5 bases, and 10 bases stayed unmatched. The CDR3 contains 16 residues. The CDR3 DNA reads TGTGCCAGCCTCGGGACTAGCGGAGCCGGAACCGGGGAGCTGTTTTTT. Its protein product is CASLGTSGAGTGELFF.

The chain employs TRBV19 and TRBJ2-7, with D tentatively TRBD1 (5 bases). Trimming took off 4 bases at V and 3 bases at J, with 16 bases between the two ends. The CDR3 runs 15 residues. CDR1 is LNHDA, CDR2 SQIVND, per germline (reference sequence). The CDR3 DNA reads as TGTGCCAGTAGTACAAGGGGTGGGCCCAACTACGAGCAGTACTTC. Residues: CASSTRGGPNYEQYF. Using reference TRBV19 and TRBJ2-7 for the parts outside the CDR3, the full variable domain is DGGITQSPKYLFRKEGQNVTLSCEQNLNHDAMYWYRQDPGQGLRLIYYSQIVNDFQKGDIAEGYSVSREKKESFPLTVTSAQKNPTAFYLCASSTRGGPNYEQYFGPGTRLTVT.